The clone carrying this T cell receptor (beta chain) came up many times. The time point: pre-sensitization, week 0. Noted treatment: therapeutic diphenylcyclopropenone sensitization with weekly scalp DPC. This sample stems from a study of human T cells and chemical hapten exposure. Unmatched junction bases numbered 10, after V lost 6 bases and J lost 6 bases. The CDR3 is made up of 14 amino acids. TCRdb reprocessed the RACE reads via MiXCR and lists one record per CDR3 protein. The sample holds roughly 81,000 distinct CDR3 sequences, about 8.5% seen once. Sequences were derived from whole blood, sampled in connection with sensitization to the hapten diphenylcyclopropenone (DPC). The chain combines TRBV12-3 or TRBV12-4 with TRBJ2-7; TRBD2 aligns across 8 bases. The sequence was collected from a man aged 35 to 55 with alopecia areata. Some clones in this sample may be carry-over from other donors' samples. CDR3 sequence: CASSPQAGVSEQYF. CDR3 bases: TGTGCCAGCAGCCCCCAAGCGGGAGTATCCGAGCAGTACTTC.